The sequence of this TCR beta chain was determined in a study of T cell responses to AZD1222 COVID-19 vaccine (dated by TCRdb to about 2021). In the study overall: AZD1222 recipients given second doses at about 4 weeks or at about 12 weeks were pooled, since spike-specific TCR depth and breadth were not found to differ between the two schedules. TCR sequencing was performed for 230 to 250 trial participants, of whom some 200 were given two doses of AZD1222 and around 26 were given two doses of MenACWY control vaccine. Trial participants were enrolled by age into 18-55, 56-69 and 70-plus year subgroups, with about 150, 28 and 57 TCR-sequenced participants respectively.

The CDR3 regions of human TCRbeta chains were analyzed by immunosequencing. The published analysis was carried out like this. TCRs in the repertoires were matched against a reference library of SARS-CoV-2-specific TCRs that had been generated with the MIRA antigen-specificity platform. Breadth was defined as the fraction of unique TCRs that were SARS-CoV-2-associated, and depth was defined as the fraction of total T cells that were SARS-CoV-2-associated. Using the MIRA data, each spike-specific TCR was assigned both to the spike region to which the TCR was reactive and to a CD4 or CD8 class. Log10-transformed breadth and depth values were compared by one-way ANOVA with Sidak's multiple comparisons tests. TCRdb mirrors the immuneACCESS table, restricted to in-frame sequences. Some clones are absent from its copies; in checked studies, under half trace to an unresolved V gene, and the reason for the others is unknown. V and J calls and clone size are as listed in that table; D and trimming were resolved from the DNA. The sample table shows 80,000 or so clones, and 80% to 85% are seen once. The ten largest clones capture about 3% of the sample.

V and J lose 6 bases and 5 bases, and a span of 13 bases separates them. The CDR1 and CDR2 encoded by the germline V gene are MNHEY and SVGAGI. Inclusive of the bounding cysteine and phenylalanine, the CDR3 is 14 residues long. Only CDR3 DNA is held: 42 bases, read in frame from base 1. The paper's findings and limits, for the study overall: Because no day 14 peak-response samples were available, the repertoires could be characterized only after the peak T cell response. Vaccine-associated CD4 TCRs spanned the whole spike protein, with dominant responses in regions 160-218 and 743-854. A significant rise in spike-specific TCR breadth and depth was observed after two AZD1222 doses relative to day 0 and relative to MenACWY recipients. The 56-69-year group was small, and its depth increase did not reach significance, likely because of low power. Only five or six AZD1222 recipients were SARS-CoV-2 seropositive at baseline, limiting conclusions about previously exposed vaccinees. Participants were mostly white British, with more females than males. The authors suggested clonal diversity may have been underestimated. Reportedly, close to half of the unique spike-specific TCRs recognized epitopes lying outside the regions that are mutated in the B.1.351 and B.1.1.7 variants.

Turning to this clone: The antigen it recognizes is unknown. No base quality values were provided; no much bigger clone lies one nucleotide off.

This specimen's time point label, per the study, means: baseline before first vaccination. Samples from vaccinated people were obtained from the UK trials COV001 and COV002, which included a single-blind randomized controlled phase 2/3 trial of AZD1222 (ChAdOx1 nCoV-19) in healthy adults. For TCRbeta chain sequencing, PBMC samples from trial participants were taken at day 0 and at day 28 after the second dose. This material consisted of peripheral blood, taken on day 0 of AZD1222 vaccination. The chain is made from TRBV6-5 and TRBJ1-4, with a tentative D gene TRBD1 over 6 matching bases. This TCR came from an adult in good health. The CDR3 reads CASRPTGDNEKLFF. The DNA sequence follows: TGTGCCAGCAGGCCGACAGGTGACAATGAAAAACTGTTTTTT.